This is a list of T cell receptor beta chains from one sample in a study of T cell changes during pregnancy in multiple sclerosis. Some clones are missing from TCRdb's copy, which holds only in-frame ones; the method was immunoSEQ multiplex PCR. There are under 65,000 clones in the sample; roughly 94% occur only once, and 2% to 3% lies in the top ten. The sequencing here drew on CD8+ T cells from peripheral blood mononuclear cells, taken after pregnancy. Source of these receptors: a female donor with multiple sclerosis, enrolled in a pregnancy study. CDR3s include the opening cysteine and the closing phenylalanine or tryptophan. The order of the fields is V gene, D gene, J gene, clone size, CDR3 protein, CDR3 DNA. The D gene is left open where the match is weak. Rows give clone size only sometimes, using once, few, many, or a class for an expanded clone.

>TRBV27|TRBD1|TRBJ1-2|NA
CASRSGGASVNGYTF
TGTGCCAGCAGATCAGGGGGCGCATCGGTAAATGGCTACACCTTC
>TRBV30|TRBD2|TRBJ2-2|once
CAWALTYGLAAGELFF
TGTGCCTGGGCACTAACGTATGGACTAGCGGCCGGGGAGCTGTTTTTT
>TRBV7-3|TRBD1|TRBJ2-2|NA
CASSLIPTGGSGELFF
TGTGCCAGCAGCTTAATACCTACAGGGGGCTCCGGGGAGCTGTTTTTT
>TRBV25-1|NA|TRBJ2-1|once
CASRGYQHEQFF
TGTGCCAGCCGGGGATACCAACATGAGCAGTTCTTC
>TRBV2|TRBD2|TRBJ2-1|NA
CASRGGLDEQFF
TGTGCCAGTAGGGGGGGACTAGATGAGCAGTTCTTC
>TRBV11-3|NA|TRBJ2-5|NA
CASRNDNQETQYF
TGTGCCAGCAGAAATGACAACCAAGAGACCCAGTACTTC
>TRBV6-5|TRBD2|TRBJ2-5|once
CASSYLAGGLGETQYF
TGTGCCAGCAGTTACTTAGCGGGAGGGCTCGGTGAGACCCAGTACTTC
>TRBV2|NA|TRBJ2-1|NA
CASKGESSYNEQFF
TGTGCCAGCAAGGGGGAGAGCTCCTACAATGAGCAGTTCTTC
>TRBV6-5|TRBD1|TRBJ2-1|NA
CASGTGVDNEQFF
TGTGCCAGCGGGACAGGGGTTGACAATGAGCAGTTCTTC
>TRBV9|NA|TRBJ2-7|NA
CASSVDLSGDEQYF
TGTGCCAGCAGCGTAGATTTGTCGGGAGACGAGCAGTACTTC
>TRBV5-1|TRBD2|TRBJ2-7|NA
CASSLAGVLGTPLAGVHEQYF
TGCGCCAGCAGCTTGGCCGGCGTGTTGGGGACACCCCTAGCGGGAGTCCACGAGCAGTACTTC
>TRBV6-1|TRBD2|TRBJ2-1|NA
CASSETSGNPKPYNEQFF
TGTGCCAGCAGTGAAACTAGCGGGAACCCTAAACCCTACAATGAGCAGTTCTTC
>TRBV2|NA|TRBJ2-7|NA
CASSTGSYEQYF
TGTGCCAGCAGCACAGGGTCCTACGAGCAGTACTTC
>TRBV28|NA|TRBJ1-1|NA
CASSRGMPLSDTEAFF
TGTGCCAGTTCCCGGGGTATGCCCTTGTCGGACACTGAAGCTTTCTTT
>TRBV7-3|NA|TRBJ2-2|NA
CASRTDSYTGELFF
TGTGCCAGCAGGACGGACTCTTACACCGGGGAGCTGTTTTTT
>TRBV11-3|NA|TRBJ2-2|NA
CASSLAGHVAGELFF
TGTGCCAGCAGCTTGGCAGGGCATGTAGCCGGGGAGCTGTTTTTT
>TRBV2|TRBD2|TRBJ2-7|NA
CASSPSGSSYEQYF
TGTGCCAGCAGTCCTAGCGGGAGCTCCTACGAGCAGTACTTC
>TRBV13|NA|TRBJ2-7|NA
CASSLGRLEGLSYEQYF
TGTGCCAGCAGCTTAGGCCGGTTGGAGGGATTAAGCTACGAGCAGTACTTC
>TRBV5-1|TRBD2|TRBJ2-3|few
CASSLGLAGGPGSDTQYF
TGCGCCAGCAGCTTGGGACTAGCGGGAGGGCCGGGCTCAGATACGCAGTATTTT
>TRBV6-1|NA|TRBJ2-1|NA
CASSKGWNEQFF
TGTGCCAGCAGTAAGGGGTGGAATGAGCAGTTCTTC
>TRBV7-9|NA|TRBJ2-7|NA
CASSFRGYEQYF
TGTGCCAGCAGCTTCCGAGGGTACGAGCAGTACTTC
>TRBV23-1|NA|TRBJ2-1|NA
CASSQSRRDRPCGYNEQFF
TGCGCCAGCAGTCAATCGCGTCGCGACAGGCCCTGTGGCTACAATGAGCAGTTCTTC
>TRBV10-3|TRBD1|TRBJ1-2|NA
CAISELDRGPNHTF
TGTGCCATCAGTGAGCTCGACAGGGGCCCCAACCACACCTTC
>TRBV6-5|TRBD2|TRBJ2-2|NA
CASSLRAGDRTGELFF
TGTGCCAGCAGTTTACGGGCGGGAGATCGTACCGGGGAGCTGTTTTTT
>TRBV14|TRBD2|TRBJ2-1|NA
CASSQGLGSYNEQFF
TGTGCCAGCAGCCAGGGACTAGGCTCCTACAATGAGCAGTTCTTC
>TRBV6-5|TRBD2|TRBJ2-2|NA
CASSYGTSAYTGELFF
TGTGCCAGCAGTTACGGGACTAGCGCCTACACCGGGGAGCTGTTTTTT
>TRBV5-6|TRBD1|TRBJ2-1|NA
CASSLYIGTVYNEQFF
TGTGCCAGCAGCTTGTATATCGGGACAGTCTACAATGAGCAGTTCTTC
>TRBV5-4|TRBD2|TRBJ2-7|NA
CASSVGTSGVRFYEQYF
TGTGCCAGCAGCGTGGGGACTAGCGGGGTCCGATTCTACGAGCAGTACTTC
>TRBV5-4|TRBD1|TRBJ1-1|NA
CASSPAGQGVTEAFF
TGTGCCAGCAGCCCGGCGGGACAGGGGGTGACTGAAGCTTTCTTT
>TRBV30|NA|TRBJ2-2|NA
CAWNGGLSGELFF
TGTGCCTGGAACGGGGGGCTGTCCGGGGAGCTGTTTTTT
>TRBV18|NA|TRBJ2-7|NA
CASSPSNYEQYF
TGTGCCAGCTCACCTTCTAACTACGAGCAGTACTTC
>TRBV4-2|NA|TRBJ2-7|NA
CASSQEQVLGYEQYF
TGTGCCAGCAGCCAAGAACAGGTCCTCGGGTACGAGCAGTACTTC
>TRBV6-4|TRBD2|TRBJ2-5|many
CASSDVAGGQETQYF
TGTGCCAGCAGTGATGTAGCGGGAGGGCAAGAGACCCAGTACTTC
>TRBV30|TRBD1|TRBJ2-5|NA
CAWSPGTGMETQYF
TGTGCCTGGAGCCCGGGGACAGGGATGGAGACCCAGTACTTC
>TRBV10-3|TRBD2|TRBJ2-5|NA
CAISELTSGTYGETQYF
TGTGCCATCAGTGAGTTGACTAGCGGGACTTATGGAGAGACCCAGTACTTC
>TRBV19|NA|TRBJ2-3|NA
CASSAPEQTQYF
TGTGCCAGTAGCGCACCCGAACAGACGCAGTATTTT
>TRBV7-9|TRBD2|TRBJ2-7|NA
CASSGTSGISYEQYF
TGTGCCAGCAGCGGGACTAGCGGAATCTCCTACGAGCAGTACTTC
>TRBV4-1|NA|TRBJ1-4|NA
CASRDRATNEKLFF
TGCGCCAGCCGTGACAGAGCAACTAATGAAAAACTGTTTTTT
>TRBV10-1|TRBD2|TRBJ2-3|NA
CASSEPLGGSGEDTQYF
TGCGCCAGCAGTGAGCCCCTGGGCGGGAGCGGAGAAGATACGCAGTATTTT
>TRBV13|NA|TRBJ1-3|NA
CASSLEQSSGNTIYF
TGTGCCAGCAGCTTAGAACAGAGCTCTGGAAACACCATATATTTT
>TRBV6-5|TRBD1|TRBJ2-1|once
CASSPGQALNEQFF
TGTGCCAGCAGTCCGGGACAGGCGCTCAATGAGCAGTTCTTC
>TRBV10-2|TRBD1|TRBJ1-4|NA
CASSEDDRDRVREKLFF
TGCGCCAGCAGTGAGGACGACCGGGACAGGGTTAGGGAAAAACTGTTTTTT
>TRBV7-9|NA|TRBJ2-5|NA
CASSLLGGQETQYF
TGTGCCAGCAGCTTATTGGGGGGCCAAGAGACCCAGTACTTC